Shown below are 15 T cell receptor beta chains from a single sample sequenced in a study of blood T cells in healthy people across ages. It was with a sample-barcoded 5' primer and a J-beta primer mix that a second PCR of roughly 6 to 12 cycles was run. TCRdb itself ran the 5' RACE reads through MiXCR, one entry per CDR3 protein. Of approximately 600,000 distinct CDR3 sequences in the sample, under 65% were seen once. The sample comprised blood. The receptors come from a man aged 60 to 69 in good health.

CDR3 nucleotide sequence: TGTGCCAGCGACAGGGGTAGCAATCAGCCCCAGCATTTT. Its protein product is CASDRGSNQPQHF. The rearrangement links TRBV6-6 to TRBJ1-5; 8 bases line up with TRBD1. V gave up 8 bases and J gave up 0 bases; unmatched junction bases: 0. The CDR3 length is 13 residues. Germline V lookup: CDR1 MNHNY, CDR2 SVGAGI (reference sequence).

This clonotype appeared a few times. V is TRBV5-1 and J is TRBJ2-7; D may be TRBD2 (5 bases). There are 15 residues in the CDR3. Germline assignment: CDR1 SGHRS and CDR2 YFSETQ. Trimming removed 4 bases at V and 3 bases at J, with 17 bases between. The CDR3 region has the DNA TGCGCCAGCAGCACCGGGGAAGCGGCCTACTACGAGCAGTACTTC. Protein product: CASSTGEAAYYEQYF.

This rearrangement joins TRBV12-3 or TRBV12-4 to TRBJ1-3, with D uncertain. The CDR3 covers 16 residues. Deletions cut 3 bases from V and 0 bases from J, with 12 bases between. CDR3 in amino acids: CASSLFGSLSGNTIYF. The CDR3 nucleotides read TGTGCCAGCAGTTTGTTTGGGTCCCTCTCTGGAAACACCATATATTTT.

This clonotype is a singleton in its sample. Here the CDR3 reads CSVEGWGLQGEQFF. In nucleotides, the CDR3 is TGCAGCGTTGAAGGGTGGGGCCTGCAGGGTGAGCAGTTCTTC. The rearrangement uses TRBV29-1 and TRBJ2-1, with D possibly being TRBD1 (5 bases). CDR1 SQVTM and CDR2 ANQGSEA come from the germline V gene. The CDR3 consists of 14 residues. Trimming shortened V by 1 base and J by 9 bases, and 16 bases separated the two germline ends.

The chain recombines TRBV6-2 or TRBV6-3 with TRBJ2-1; D remains ambiguous. Trimming took off 5 bases at V and 6 bases at J, with 11 bases between the two ends. The CDR3 extends over 13 amino acids. Germline V gives CDR1 MNHEY, CDR2 SVGEGT. CDR3 sequence: CASSNGLPNEQFF. Written as DNA, the CDR3 is TGTGCCAGCAGTAACGGGCTACCCAATGAGCAGTTCTTC.

This clonotype was counted a few times. This chain uses TRBV10-3 with TRBJ2-5; TRBD2 is a possible D gene (5 bases). This CDR3 is 13 amino acids long. Trimming stripped 3 bases from V and 5 bases from J, with 10 bases between. The germline gives CDR1 ENHRY, CDR2 SYGVKD. The DNA for the CDR3 is TGTGCCATCAGTGACGGGCGGGTTGAGACCCAGTACTTC. This encodes CAISDGRVETQYF.

V is TRBV6-1 and J is TRBJ2-5; tentative D call: TRBD2 (6 bases). The CDR3 consists of 12 residues. CDR1 and CDR2 (germline): MNHNS, SASEGT. Trimming removed 7 bases from V and 5 bases from J, with 11 bases in between. The CDR3 sequence is CASTWGEETQYF. The CDR3 nucleotides read TGTGCCAGCACGTGGGGGGAGGAGACCCAGTACTTC.

This chain connects TRBV20-1 to TRBJ2-7; TRBD1 matches 9 bases. The V and J ends lost 7 bases and 3 bases, in that order; junction bases with no gene match: 10. Germline CDR1 is DFQATT and CDR2 is SNEGSKA (reference sequence). CDR3 length equals 14 residues. The CDR3 DNA is TGCAGTGTAGAGGGGGGACAGGGTCTCTACGAGCAGTACTTC. Translation: CSVEGGQGLYEQYF.

This clonotype was seen only a few times. The chain carries TRBV7-2 and TRBJ2-1; D possibly uses TRBD1 or TRBD2 (6 bases each). Deletions cut 5 bases from V and 0 bases from J, with 14 bases between. The CDR3 totals 16 residues. Germline V lookup: CDR1 SGHTA, CDR2 FQGNSA. The CDR3 here is CASSPVGGSSYNEQFF. As DNA, the CDR3 is TGTGCCAGCAGCCCGGTGGGGGGCAGCTCCTACAATGAGCAGTTCTTC.

This chain connects TRBV28 to TRBJ2-1; TRBD1 matches at 7 bases. CDR1 and CDR2 (germline): MDHEN, SYDVKM. The V gene end was trimmed by 5 bases and the J gene end by 0 bases; junction bases not matched to a gene: 10. The CDR3 length is 17 residues. The CDR3 sequence is CASSPAPGQASYNEQFF. In DNA form, the CDR3 reads TGTGCCAGCAGTCCTGCCCCAGGACAGGCCTCCTACAATGAGCAGTTCTTC.

The genes are TRBV5-1 and TRBJ1-1; no firm D call. V shed 0 bases and J shed 6 bases, with 21 bases lying between them. CDR1 is SGHRS, CDR2 YFSETQ, per germline. This CDR3 has 17 residues. The CDR3 sequence: CASSLGSVEDGRAEAFF. The CDR3 nucleotides are TGCGCCAGCAGCTTGGGTTCGGTCGAGGATGGGCGAGCTGAAGCTTTCTTT. The full variable domain, its missing parts supplied by reference TRBV5-1 and TRBJ1-1, is KAGVTQTPRYLIKTRGQQVTLSCSPISGHRSVSWYQQTPGQGLQFLFEYFSETQRNKGNFPGRFSGRQFSNSRSEMNVSTLELGDSALYLCASSLGSVEDGRAEAFFGQGTRLTVV.

CDR3 sequence: CASSLSAGNQPQHF. The CDR3 nucleotides are TGTGCCAGCAGTTTATCCGCAGGCAATCAGCCCCAGCATTTT. This chain uses TRBV28 with TRBJ1-5, with no clear D. This CDR3 has 14 amino acids. The V gene's germline CDR1 is MDHEN and CDR2 SYDVKM. Trimming took 1 base from V and 2 from J, leaving 6 bases between them.

This clonotype was observed a handful of times. The J gene is TRBJ2-7, the V gene TRBV12-3 or TRBV12-4, with D perhaps TRBD1 (6 bases). The CDR3 runs to 15 residues. Deletions cut 1 base from V and 0 bases from J, with 10 bases between. The CDR3 spells CASSLVDRSSYEQYF. CDR3 DNA: TGTGCCAGCAGTTTAGTAGACAGGAGCTCCTACGAGCAGTACTTC.

The genes are TRBV12-3 or TRBV12-4 and TRBJ1-6; TRBD1 is a possible D gene (5 bases). V gave up 5 bases and J gave up 7 bases, with 18 bases separating them. CDR3 length: 16 amino acids. The chain's CDR3 is CASSAHQGSRNSPLHF. In DNA form, the CDR3 reads TGTGCCAGCAGTGCACACCAGGGTTCGCGGAATTCACCCCTCCACTTT.

This clonotype appeared a few times. CDR3 sequence reads: CASSADSYEKLFF. CDR3 nucleotide sequence: TGTGCCAGCAGCGCGGACAGTTACGAAAAACTGTTTTTT. The gene calls are TRBV5-5 and TRBJ1-4; D may be TRBD1 (6 bases). This CDR3 comprises 13 residues. CDR1 SGHKS and CDR2 YYEKEE come from the germline V gene (reference sequence). V was pared by 4 bases and J by 8 bases, with 12 bases between.